One and the same sample provided the 32 T cell receptor beta chains below, sequenced in a study of cytomegalovirus exposure and HLA in healthy donors. Primers: 60 Vbeta forward and 13 Jbeta reverse. Using immunoSEQ multiplex PCR, the repertoire was profiled, and TCRdb retains in-frame clones only, with some absent. Of about 200,000 clones in the sample, roughly 84% were seen once. The sample taken for sequencing was PBMCs. Receptors originate from a girl aged 10 to 17 in good health and CMV-seronegative.

The chain combines TRBV10-3 with TRBJ1-2; D is unresolved. There are 14 residues in the CDR3. CDR1 ENHRY and CDR2 SYGVKD come from the germline V gene. The V end lost 0 bases, the J end lost 7 bases, and 12 bases lay between the germline ends. DNA for the CDR3: TGTGCCATCAGTGAGTCTTCAGTCCCAGGTGGCTACACCTTC. Protein sequence: CAISESSVPGGYTF.

The V gene is TRBV7-9, the J gene TRBJ2-3; D not resolved. Germline V gives CDR1 SEHNR, CDR2 FQNEAQ (reference sequence). The V and J ends lost 0 bases and 1 base respectively, with 14 bases between them. This CDR3 has 17 amino acids. The CDR3 here is CASSLASNFQGTDTQYF. CDR3 nucleotides: TGTGCCAGCAGCTTAGCATCGAACTTCCAAGGCACAGATACGCAGTATTTT.

The table lists this clone with a count of one. In DNA form, the CDR3 reads TGTGCCACCAGCCCTAGGACTAGCGGGAGGGCCATTCTAGGGGATACGCAGTATTTT. Translation: CATSPRTSGRAILGDTQYF. The V and J genes are TRBV15 and TRBJ2-3, with 15 bases identical to TRBD2. V shed 5 bases, J shed 6 bases, and the junction held 15 bases outside the gene matches. The CDR3 has 19 amino acids. Germline CDR1 LNHNV, CDR2 YYDKDF (reference sequence).

The V and J genes are TRBV9 and TRBJ2-5, with 10 nucleotides matching TRBD2. The CDR3 is 19 amino acids. Germline V gene sequence: CDR1 SGDLS, CDR2 YYNGEE. V trimming: 1 base; J trimming: 2 bases; junction bases outside the gene matches: 14. The CDR3 here is CASSVQSGGGLGGQETQYF. CDR3 bases: TGTGCCAGCAGCGTACAGAGCGGGGGGGGCCTAGGGGGTCAAGAGACCCAGTACTTC.

This clone has only one observation. This chain connects TRBV9 to TRBJ2-1, with D tentatively TRBD2 (6 bases). The CDR3 extends over 15 amino acids. Trimming stripped 3 bases from V and 2 bases from J, with 12 bases between. Germline V CDR1 and CDR2: SGDLS, YYNGEE. The CDR3 nucleotides read TGTGCCAGCAGCGCTACAGGCGGGGCCTACAATGAGCAGTTCTTC. Amino acid sequence: CASSATGGAYNEQFF.

In nucleotides, the CDR3 is TGTGCCAGCACCCAGGGTAGGGCTAATGAAAAACTGTTTTTT. Its protein product is CASTQGRANEKLFF. The chain uses TRBV6-1 and TRBJ1-4; TRBD1 might be the D (5 bases). The germline gives CDR1 MNHNS, CDR2 SASEGT. The CDR3 sequence is 14 residues long. V lost 7 bases and J 3 bases, leaving 12 bases between the germline ends.

The table lists this clone with a count of one. This chain uses TRBV5-1 with TRBJ2-1; 8 bases map to TRBD1. After removal of 5 bases from V and 0 bases from J, the junction contained 10 bases not matched to a gene. CDR1 is SGHRS, CDR2 YFSETQ, per germline. The CDR3 is 17 residues long. Written as DNA, the CDR3 is TGCGCCAGCAGTCATGGGTCAGGGGGCGTCTCCTACAATGAGCAGTTCTTC. Amino acids: CASSHGSGGVSYNEQFF.

This sequence joins TRBV19 and TRBJ1-2, with D unclear. The CDR3 has 17 residues. The V end lost 1 base, the J end lost 0 bases, and 15 bases lay between the germline ends. Germline assignment: CDR1 LNHDA and CDR2 SQIVND (reference sequence). The CDR3 sequence: CASSIVGVLLANYGYTF. The CDR3 nucleotides are TGTGCCAGTAGTATAGTCGGAGTCCTCCTAGCTAACTATGGCTACACCTTC.

The rearrangement joins TRBV18 to TRBJ1-1, with 9 bases identical to TRBD1. The CDR3 extends over 18 amino acids. The ends lost 8 bases at V and 0 bases at J; junction bases unmatched: 16. In germline, CDR1 is KGHSH, CDR2 LQKENI. CDR3 sequence: CASVRGRDRVSMNTEAFF. For the CDR3, the DNA is TGTGCCAGCGTCCGGGGGCGGGACAGGGTGTCAATGAACACTGAAGCTTTCTTT.

The rearrangement uses TRBV10-3 and TRBJ1-3; D is unclear. V lost 3 bases and J 0 bases, leaving 12 bases between the germline ends. Germline CDR1 reads ENHRY; CDR2 reads SYGVKD. This CDR3 contains 16 residues. CDR3 amino acids: CAISERGRVSGNTIYF. In nucleotides, the CDR3 is TGTGCCATCAGTGAACGTGGGAGGGTCTCTGGAAACACCATATATTTT.

This chain links TRBV7-3 with TRBJ2-1, with D possibly TRBD2 on 5 matching bases. The V end was cut by 4 bases, the J end by 4 bases, with 14 bases between. The CDR3 sequence is 15 residues long. Looked up from germline, CDR1 is SGHTA and CDR2 is FQGTGA. CDR3 sequence (DNA): TGTGCCAGCAGCTCCAGCGGCAGCACTTACAATGAGCAGTTCTTC. It yields the protein CASSSSGSTYNEQFF.

The chain carries TRBV6-5 and TRBJ2-7; no clear D gene. The germline V and J ends were trimmed by 5 bases and 3 bases, with 5 bases remaining between them. This CDR3 is built from 11 residues. Germline V gene lookup returns CDR1 MNHEY and CDR2 SVGAGI. In DNA form, the CDR3 reads TGTGCCAGCAGTCCCCACTACGAGCAGTACTTC. Amino acid sequence: CASSPHYEQYF.

This chain joins TRBV5-1 and TRBJ1-2; 10 bases line up with TRBD1. The junction had 15 bases not matched to a gene; V was cut back by 4 bases and J by 6 bases. This CDR3 spans 17 amino acids. Germline CDR1 SGHRS, CDR2 YFSETQ. The CDR3 coding sequence is TGCGCCAGCAGCCAGACCACCGCCGGGACAGGGGCCCATGGCTACACCTTC. Residues: CASSQTTAGTGAHGYTF.

This clone was picked up one time. V is TRBV5-4 and J is TRBJ2-5, with 11 bases lining up with TRBD2. The germline V gene has CDR1 SGHNT and CDR2 YYREEE (reference sequence). With V trimmed by 2 bases and J by 4 bases, 4 bases remained unmatched. The CDR3 is 15 amino acids. The CDR3 coding sequence is TGTGCCAGCAGCTTTAGCGGGGGGGCCCCAGAGACCCAGTACTTC. Translation gives CASSFSGGAPETQYF.

The chain has TRBV6-1 and TRBJ2-7, with TRBD1 matching 9 bases. This CDR3 has 15 amino acids. Looked up from germline, CDR1 is MNHNS and CDR2 is SASEGT. V lost 2 bases to trimming and J lost 0 bases; unmatched junction nucleotides: 2. CDR3 sequence: CASSEPGQGSYEQYF. The CDR3 bases are TGTGCCAGCAGTGAACCGGGACAGGGCTCCTACGAGCAGTACTTC.

This clone was seen a handful of times. This sequence joins TRBV4-2 and TRBJ1-1; 7 nucleotides agree with TRBD1. Losses at the gene ends were 1 base for V and 1 base for J; bases not matched to a gene: 3. From germline, CDR1 is LGHNA and CDR2 YNFKEQ. The CDR3 is made up of 15 amino acids. CDR3 in amino acids: CASSQGGQANTEAFF. As DNA, the CDR3 is TGTGCCAGCAGCCAAGGCGGACAGGCGAACACTGAAGCTTTCTTT.

CDR3 nucleotide sequence: TGTGCCAGCAGTTTACACAGGCCGAATTCACCCCTCCACTTT. Encoded protein: CASSLHRPNSPLHF. V and J are TRBV27 and TRBJ1-6; possibly TRBD1 for D (5 bases). V shed 2 bases and J shed 7 bases, with 9 bases lying between them. CDR1 is MNHEY and CDR2 is SMNVEV in the germline V gene (reference sequence). This CDR3 is built from 14 residues.

The chain links TRBV28 to TRBJ2-3; D gene ambiguous. Germline CDR1 MDHEN, CDR2 SYDVKM. V lost 2 bases, J lost 1 base, and 4 bases lay in between. The CDR3 loop spans 13 amino acids. The CDR3 DNA sequence: TGTGCCAGCAGTTTAGAGGGCACAGATACGCAGTATTTT. Translation: CASSLEGTDTQYF.

This chain joins TRBV7-6 and TRBJ2-1, with 7 bases that match TRBD2. Germline CDR1 and CDR2: SGHVS and FNYEAQ. CDR3 length: 16 residues. With 5 bases clipped from V and 3 bases from J, the junction kept 10 bases outside the gene matches. CDR3 sequence (DNA): TGTGCCAGCAGCGCCGCCCTTGGACTAGGCTACAATGAGCAGTTCTTC. Amino acids: CASSAALGLGYNEQFF.

The chain combines TRBV4-3 with TRBJ1-1, with D hard to call. Deletions cut 8 bases from V and 0 bases from J, with 10 bases between. The CDR3 contains 13 residues. Per the germline V gene, CDR1 is LGHNA and CDR2 is YSLEER. Written as DNA, the CDR3 is TGCGCCAGCTCACGGCAGGTGAACACTGAAGCTTTCTTT. Translated: CASSRQVNTEAFF.

The CDR3 loop reads CASSKGGQGNEANYGYTF. CDR3 DNA sequence: TGTGCCAGCAGCAAAGGGGGACAGGGGAATGAAGCTAACTATGGCTACACCTTC. The rearrangement uses TRBV5-4 and TRBJ1-2, with TRBD1 matching over 10 bases. This CDR3 is 18 amino acids long. The V and J ends lost 4 bases and 0 bases, in that order; junction bases with no gene match: 12. From germline, CDR1 is SGHNT and CDR2 YYREEE (reference sequence).

This clone was seen a handful of times. This chain connects TRBV28 to TRBJ1-1; 8 positions match TRBD1. The V and J ends lost 6 bases and 5 bases, in that order; junction bases with no gene match: 14. Germline V lookup: CDR1 MDHEN, CDR2 SYDVKM. The CDR3 sequence is 16 residues long. CDR3 in amino acids: CASSPRTWTGRTEAFF. Written as DNA, the CDR3 is TGTGCCAGCAGCCCCAGGACCTGGACAGGGCGTACTGAAGCTTTCTTT.

The chain links TRBV7-9 to TRBJ1-1; 10 positions match TRBD1. Germline V CDR1 and CDR2: SEHNR, FQNEAQ (reference sequence). V shed 2 bases and J 3 bases; nucleotides not matched to a gene: 3. CDR3 size: 15 residues. Written as DNA, the CDR3 is TGTGCCAGCAGCTTAAGGGGGACAGGGGACACTGAAGCTTTCTTT. As protein: CASSLRGTGDTEAFF.

The chain has TRBV5-1 and TRBJ1-1, with D perhaps matching TRBD1 (5 bases). CDR1 is SGHRS, CDR2 YFSETQ, per germline. The V end lost 0 bases, the J end lost 3 bases, and 12 bases lay between the germline ends. This CDR3 has 15 residues. CDR3 protein: CASSLAGLDYTEAFF. The CDR3 DNA reads TGCGCCAGCAGCTTGGCAGGGTTGGATTACACTGAAGCTTTCTTT.

J is TRBJ2-1 and V is TRBV5-6; 7 bases line up with TRBD2. J lost 6 bases, V lost 5 bases, and 11 bases had no gene match. Germline values: CDR1 SGHDT, CDR2 YYEEEE. The CDR3 is 15 residues long. CDR3 sequence (DNA): TGTGCCAGCAGACATCGGACTAGTTGGGCCAATGAGCAGTTCTTC. It specifies CASRHRTSWANEQFF.

The CDR3 DNA is TGTGCCAGCAGCCATACAGGGCTGAACACTGAAGCTTTCTTT. Residues: CASSHTGLNTEAFF. This chain uses TRBV7-3 with TRBJ1-1; weak D call: TRBD1 (6 bases). Germline V lookup: CDR1 SGHTA, CDR2 FQGTGA. This CDR3 comprises 14 residues. Trimming shortened V by 5 bases and J by 0 bases, and 10 bases separated the two germline ends.

The chain has TRBV6-4 and TRBJ2-5, with 7 positions matching TRBD2. Looked up from germline, CDR1 is MRHNA and CDR2 is SNTAGT. V dropped 2 bases and J dropped 2; count of bases not matched to a gene: 17. The length of the CDR3 is 19 residues. CDR3 DNA sequence: TGTGCCAGCAGTGACATCGAGTCGTGGAAAGCGGGATGGCAAGAGACCCAGTACTTC. This sequence encodes CASSDIESWKAGWQETQYF.

The rearrangement joins TRBV4-1 to TRBJ1-5; D not certain. V shed 0 bases and J shed 6 bases, with 9 bases lying between them. Germline CDR1 is MGHRA and CDR2 is YSYEKL. The CDR3 loop spans 14 amino acids. CDR3 sequence reads: CASSQDPGVQPQHF. The CDR3 coding sequence is TGCGCCAGCAGCCAAGATCCCGGGGTTCAGCCCCAGCATTTT.

This clone was recorded only once. The chain joins TRBV2 to TRBJ2-3; 7 positions match TRBD1. Trimming removed 6 bases from V and 0 bases from J; junction bases left unmatched: 6. The CDR3 is 15 residues long. CDR1 and CDR2 from the germline V gene are SNHLY and FYNNEI. The CDR3 spells CASSRTGTSTDTQYF. The CDR3, as DNA: TGTGCCAGCAGCAGGACAGGTACTAGCACAGATACGCAGTATTTT.

The chain is built from TRBV5-6 and TRBJ1-1; TRBD1 matches 7 bases. The germline gives CDR1 SGHDT, CDR2 YYEEEE. The CDR3 loop spans 15 amino acids. J lost 4 bases, V lost 4 bases, and 10 bases had no gene match. The CDR3 DNA follows: TGTGCCAGCAGCCTTGACAGGGAATGGTTCACTGAAGCTTTCTTT. Protein sequence: CASSLDREWFTEAFF.

This clone was detected only a few times. The chain couples TRBV18 to TRBJ1-1, with TRBD1 matching over 9 bases. CDR1 and CDR2 (germline): KGHSH, LQKENI. This CDR3 region has 15 residues. V shed 1 base and J 2 bases; nucleotides not matched to a gene: 2. The CDR3 loop reads CASSPQDRGNTEAFF. The CDR3 DNA reads as TGTGCCAGCTCACCACAGGACAGGGGCAACACTGAAGCTTTCTTT.

Notes on this clone: The germline gene is not matched at one end of the junction; a read error may be the cause. The V call is TRBV7-9, the J call TRBJ1-4; 9 bases map to TRBD1. CDR1 SEHNR and CDR2 FQNEAQ come from the germline V gene (reference sequence). There are 15 residues in the CDR3. DNA for the CDR3: TGTTCCAGCAGCCCCGGACAGGGGAGGGGTGAAAAACTGTTTTTT. Translating it yields CSSSPGQGRGEKLFF.